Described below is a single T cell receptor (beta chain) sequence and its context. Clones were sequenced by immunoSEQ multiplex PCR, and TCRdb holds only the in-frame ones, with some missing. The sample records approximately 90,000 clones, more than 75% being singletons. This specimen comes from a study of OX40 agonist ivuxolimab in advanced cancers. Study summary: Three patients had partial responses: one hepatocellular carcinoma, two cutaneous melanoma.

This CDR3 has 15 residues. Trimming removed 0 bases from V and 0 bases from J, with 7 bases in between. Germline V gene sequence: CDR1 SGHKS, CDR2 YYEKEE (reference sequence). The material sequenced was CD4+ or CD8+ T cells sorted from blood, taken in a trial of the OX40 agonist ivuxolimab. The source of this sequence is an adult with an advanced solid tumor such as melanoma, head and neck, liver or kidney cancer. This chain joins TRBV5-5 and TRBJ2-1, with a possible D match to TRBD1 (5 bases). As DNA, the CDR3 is TGTGCCAGCAGCTTGGAAAGGGGCTCCTACAATGAGCAGTTCTTC. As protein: CASSLERGSYNEQFF.